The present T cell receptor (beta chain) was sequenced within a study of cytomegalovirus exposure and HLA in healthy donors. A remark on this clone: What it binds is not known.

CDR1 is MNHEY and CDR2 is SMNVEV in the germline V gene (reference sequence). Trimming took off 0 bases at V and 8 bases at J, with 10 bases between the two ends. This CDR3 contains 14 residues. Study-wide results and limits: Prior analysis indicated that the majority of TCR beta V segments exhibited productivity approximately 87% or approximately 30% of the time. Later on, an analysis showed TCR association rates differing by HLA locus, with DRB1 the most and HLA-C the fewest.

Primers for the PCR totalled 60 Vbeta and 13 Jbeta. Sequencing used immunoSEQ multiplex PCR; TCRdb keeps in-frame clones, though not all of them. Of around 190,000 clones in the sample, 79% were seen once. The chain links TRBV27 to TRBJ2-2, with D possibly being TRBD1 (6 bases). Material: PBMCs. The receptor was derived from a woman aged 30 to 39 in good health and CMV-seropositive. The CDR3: CASSLSLGGGELFF. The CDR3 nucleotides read TGTGCCAGCAGTTTATCCCTAGGGGGTGGGGAGCTGTTTTTT.